Shown below are 20 T cell receptor beta chains from a single sample sequenced in a study of read filtering for tumor transcriptome and immune sequencing. The library was built from around 0.4 ug RNA with molecular barcoded adaptors for alpha/delta and beta/gamma chains. In TCRdb, the reads were re-called with MiXCR into one record per CDR3 protein. The top ten hold under 75% of the sample, which has some 22,000 distinct CDR3 sequences, around 15% seen once. The sample was a population of CD138-negative cells sorted from bone marrow. The receptors come from a donor aged 40 or older with multiple myeloma.

The J gene is TRBJ1-1, the V gene TRBV28, with 9 bases aligning to TRBD1. This CDR3 comprises 15 residues. The germline CDR1 and CDR2 sequences are MDHEN and SYDVKM. The V and J ends lost 5 bases and 4 bases, in that order; junction bases with no gene match: 8. CDR3 amino acids: CASSPWTGVSTEAFF. The CDR3 nucleotides are TGTGCCAGCAGTCCCTGGACAGGGGTCAGCACTGAAGCTTTCTTT.

There are many counts of this clonotype. The rearrangement uses TRBV18 and TRBJ2-3, with 7 bases aligning to TRBD1. This CDR3 contains 16 residues. From germline, CDR1 is KGHSH and CDR2 LQKENI. V gave up 0 bases and J gave up 2 bases; unmatched junction bases: 5. The DNA for the CDR3 is TGTGCCAGCTCACCACCGAGGGGGCGGCTCACAGATACGCAGTATTTT. Translating gives CASSPPRGRLTDTQYF.

On this clonotype itself: A single base separates this from a much larger clone, so it may be a read error. The chain carries TRBV28 and TRBJ2-1, with D unresolved. The CDR3 has 12 residues. From germline, CDR1 is MDHEN and CDR2 SYDVKM. Deletions cut 6 bases from V and 13 bases from J, with 16 bases between. The CDR3 loop reads CASSTLLETQFF. CDR3 sequence (DNA): TGTGCCAGCAGCACTCTCCTTGAGACCCAGTTCTTC.

In this sample, this clonotype turned up a few times. The CDR3 loop reads CASSPGLSGNTIYF. The CDR3 DNA sequence: TGTGCCAGCAGCCCAGGCCTCTCTGGAAACACCATATATTTT. This rearrangement joins TRBV3-1 to TRBJ1-3; D is undetermined. Trimming removed 4 bases from V and 0 bases from J, with 7 bases in between. From germline, CDR1 is LGHDT and CDR2 YNNKEL (reference sequence). The CDR3 is 14 residues long.

This clonotype was detected ten times or more. The chain combines TRBV20-1 with TRBJ2-2, with TRBD2 identical over 9 bases. Germline CDR1 DFQATT, CDR2 SNEGSKA (reference sequence). V shed 2 bases, J shed 4 bases, and the junction held 2 bases outside the gene matches. This CDR3 spans 14 amino acids. CDR3 amino acids: CSARSGLATGELFF. DNA of the CDR3: TGCAGTGCTAGATCGGGACTAGCCACCGGGGAGCTGTTTTTT.

This clonotype has more than one count but fewer than ten. The V gene is TRBV5-5, the J gene TRBJ2-7; D may match TRBD1 or TRBD2 (5 bases each). V was trimmed by 0 bases and J by 5 bases, leaving 12 bases between them. The V gene's germline CDR1 is SGHKS and CDR2 YYEKEE (reference sequence). This CDR3 is 14 amino acids long. CDR3 nucleotides: TGTGCCAGCAGCTTGGAGGCCAGGGACCACGAGCAGTACTTC. Its protein product is CASSLEARDHEQYF. The whole variable domain, remainder taken from reference TRBV5-5 and TRBJ2-7, is DAGVTQSPTHLIKTRGQQVTLRCSPISGHKSVSWYQQVLGQGPQFIFQYYEKEERGRGNFPDRFSARQFPNYSSELNVNALLLGDSALYLCASSLEARDHEQYFGPGTRLTVT.

As to this clonotype: This may be a read error: a much more frequent sequence differs by one nucleotide. The chain uses TRBV28 and TRBJ2-7, with 10 bases matching TRBD2. The CDR3 has 17 amino acids. Germline-derived CDR1 and CDR2 are MDHEN and SYDVKM. The CDR3 here is CASSLEASGRASYERYF. CDR3 nucleotides: TGTGCCAGCAGTTTAGAGGCGAGCGGGAGGGCGTCCTACGAGCGGTACTTC.

This clonotype was seen many times. The genes are TRBV25-1 and TRBJ2-7, with 10 bases aligning to TRBD2. There are 15 residues in the CDR3. J was trimmed by 5 bases and V by 3 bases; bases with no gene match: 7. The germline V gene has CDR1 MGHDK and CDR2 SYGVNS. CDR3 DNA: TGTGCCAGCAGTGATTCGGCTAGCGGGAGCAACGAGCAGTACTTC. Translation: CASSDSASGSNEQYF.

The V gene is TRBV20-1, the J gene TRBJ1-5, with D possibly TRBD1 on 5 matching bases. The V end lost 6 bases, the J end lost 7 bases, and 16 bases lay between the germline ends. The CDR3 length is 13 residues. The V gene's germline CDR1 is DFQATT and CDR2 SNEGSKA (reference sequence). CDR3 sequence reads: CSARAVPPQPQHF. The CDR3 coding sequence is TGCAGTGCCAGGGCGGTCCCTCCCCAGCCCCAGCATTTT.

This clonotype was seen at least ten times. CDR3 nucleotide sequence: TGTGCCAGCAGTTTATACGGGTCTGGGGCCAACGTCCTGACTTTC. Protein sequence: CASSLYGSGANVLTF. The chain carries TRBV28 and TRBJ2-6; D is undetermined. The CDR3 has 15 residues. V lost 1 base to trimming and J lost 1 base, with 5 bases between them. CDR1 MDHEN and CDR2 SYDVKM come from the germline V gene.

There are many counts of this clonotype. The gene calls are TRBV20-1 and TRBJ2-5, with D perhaps matching TRBD1 (6 bases). V was cut by 5 bases and J by 4 bases, with 14 bases left in between. The CDR3 sequence is 13 residues long. The germline V gene has CDR1 DFQATT and CDR2 SNEGSKA (reference sequence). The CDR3 DNA follows: TGCAGTGCTGGACAGAGGGCGCGAGAGACCCAGTACTTC. It encodes CSAGQRARETQYF.

This clonotype appeared many times. The chain carries TRBV5-1 and TRBJ2-6; D possibly corresponds to TRBD2 (5 bases). The CDR3 loop spans 16 amino acids. The germline gives CDR1 SGHRS, CDR2 YFSETQ. The V and J ends lost 4 bases and 1 base respectively, with 12 bases between them. The CDR3: CASSAGVLSGANVLTF. The CDR3 nucleotides read TGCGCCAGCAGCGCCGGGGTCCTTTCTGGGGCCAACGTCCTGACTTTC.

A remark on this clonotype: The likely explanation is a read error, given a far larger clone one base away. The chain employs TRBV5-1 and TRBJ2-7; 8 positions match TRBD1. The germline gives CDR1 SGHRS, CDR2 YFSETQ. CDR3 length: 15 amino acids. The chain's CDR3 is CASSLYGQGFQEQHF. DNA for the CDR3: TGTGCCAGCAGCTTGTACGGACAGGGATTCCAGGAGCAGCACTTC. Looking up the rest from reference TRBV5-1 and TRBJ2-7 gives the full variable domain: KAGVTQTPRYLIKTRGQQVTLSCSPISGHRSVSWYQQTPGQGLQFLFEYFSETQRNKGNFPGRFSGRQFSNSRSEMNVSTLELGDSALYLCASSLYGQGFQEQHFGPGTRLTVT.

This clonotype was recorded a few times. The CDR3 coding sequence is TGTGCCAGCAGCCCCCGACAGGGATCGATTGACACCGGGGAGCTGTTTTTT. It yields the protein CASSPRQGSIDTGELFF. V and J are TRBV3-1 and TRBJ2-2; the match to TRBD1 covers 7 bases. CDR1 and CDR2 from the germline V gene are LGHDT and YNNKEL (reference sequence). With V trimmed by 4 bases and J by 3 bases, 11 bases remained unmatched. The CDR3 is 17 residues long.

This clonotype was observed at least ten times. This sequence joins TRBV6-2 or TRBV6-3 and TRBJ2-1; D is perhaps TRBD1 (5 bases). The germline gives CDR1 MNHEY, CDR2 SVGEGT. This CDR3 has 13 amino acids. Trimming removed 4 bases at V and 4 bases at J, with 8 bases between. The CDR3 reads CASSFDSYNEQFF. The DNA for the CDR3 is TGTGCCAGCAGTTTCGACAGTTACAATGAGCAGTTCTTC.

The table lists this clonotype with many counts. This sequence joins TRBV7-9 and TRBJ2-1; possible D gene TRBD2, 7 bases. The CDR3 is 15 amino acids. Trimming pared 4 bases from V and 0 bases from J, leaving 10 bases between. The germline gives CDR1 SEHNR, CDR2 FQNEAQ (reference sequence). This CDR3 reads CASSWEGGSYNEQFF. The DNA for the CDR3 is TGTGCCAGCAGCTGGGAGGGGGGCTCCTACAATGAGCAGTTCTTC.

This clonotype was picked up many times. This chain connects TRBV4-1 to TRBJ2-1; D uncertain. The CDR3 totals 16 residues. Germline-derived CDR1 and CDR2 are MGHRA and YSYEKL. V was pared by 0 bases and J by 0 bases, with 9 bases between. CDR3 DNA sequence: TGCGCCAGCAGCCAAGATTTGGCTAGCTCCTACAATGAGCAGTTCTTC. It is translated as CASSQDLASSYNEQFF.

This clonotype was found many times. The rearrangement joins TRBV29-1 to TRBJ2-1; the D call may be TRBD1 or TRBD2 (5 bases each). Germline lookup yields CDR1 SQVTM and CDR2 ANQGSEA. V was shortened by 5 bases and J by 6 bases, with 14 bases between the two germline ends. This CDR3 is built from 13 residues. The DNA of the CDR3 is TGCAGCGTTCCGTCGGGGCTAACCAATGAGCAGTTCTTC. This codes for CSVPSGLTNEQFF.

Turning to this clonotype: A much larger clone sits a single nucleotide away, making a read error possible. The rearrangement links TRBV28 to TRBJ2-7; the D is unclear. This CDR3 contains 13 residues. Looked up from germline, CDR1 is MDHEN and CDR2 is SYDVKM. The CDR3 bases are TGTGCCAGCAGTTTGGGCAGCTCCTACGAGCGGTACTTC. Protein product: CASSLGSSYERYF. The whole variable domain, remainder taken from reference TRBV28 and TRBJ2-7, is DVKVTQSSRYLVKRTGEKVFLECVQDMDHENMFWYRQDPGLGLRLIYFSYDVKMKEKGDIPEGYSVSREKKERFSLILESASTNQTSMYLCASSLGSSYERYFGPGTRLTVT.

This clonotype was recorded at least ten times. This chain uses TRBV20-1 with TRBJ2-1; a weak D match, TRBD2 (5 bases). The V gene lost 0 bases and the J gene lost 8 bases, with 17 bases spanning the gap. This CDR3 is built from 15 residues. Germline lookup yields CDR1 DFQATT and CDR2 SNEGSKA (reference sequence). CDR3 DNA sequence: TGCAGTGCTAGAGATGGGCGGGCTAGAGAGTATGAGCAGTTCTTC. Protein product: CSARDGRAREYEQFF.